Sequencing of this TCR beta chain was carried out in a study of blood T cells in healthy people across ages. Note on this clonotype: Its matching antigen is unknown.

Combining a sample-barcoded 5' primer with a J-beta primer mix, a second PCR ran for about 6 to 12 cycles. Each cDNA molecule received a tag from a template-switch adaptor that had 12 random nucleotides. TCRdb reprocessed the 5' RACE reads with MiXCR, giving one entry per CDR3 protein. The sample contains roughly 1.9 million distinct CDR3 sequences, roughly two fifths of which appear only once. The study isolated at least 6 million PBMCs from each sample. Notes on the study in general: The study found more naive CD4+ cells and higher diversity in long-lived than aged donors.

V lost 7 bases, J lost 6 bases, and 6 bases stayed unmatched. The CDR3 loop spans 12 amino acids. CDR1 is DFQATT and CDR2 is SNEGSKA in the germline V gene (reference sequence). This TCR was recovered from a human donor in good health. Sample: blood. The V and J genes are TRBV20-1 and TRBJ2-3; TRBD2 agrees at 8 bases. The CDR3 DNA reads as TGCAGTGTTCCGGGGGGGCCGGATACGCAGTATTTT. Translated: CSVPGGPDTQYF.